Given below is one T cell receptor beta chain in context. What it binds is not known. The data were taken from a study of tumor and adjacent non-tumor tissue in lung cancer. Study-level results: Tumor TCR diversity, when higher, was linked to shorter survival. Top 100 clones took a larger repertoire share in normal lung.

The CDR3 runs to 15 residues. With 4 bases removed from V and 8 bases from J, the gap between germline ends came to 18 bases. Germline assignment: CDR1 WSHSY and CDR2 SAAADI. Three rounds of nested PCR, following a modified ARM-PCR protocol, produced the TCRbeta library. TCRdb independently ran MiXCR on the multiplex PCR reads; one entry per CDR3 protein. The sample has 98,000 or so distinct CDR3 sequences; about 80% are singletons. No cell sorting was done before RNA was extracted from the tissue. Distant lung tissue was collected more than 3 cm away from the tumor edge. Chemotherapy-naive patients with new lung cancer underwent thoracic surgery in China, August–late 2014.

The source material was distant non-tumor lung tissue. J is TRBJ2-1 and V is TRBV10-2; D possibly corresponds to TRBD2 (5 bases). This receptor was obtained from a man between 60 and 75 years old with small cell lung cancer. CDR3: CASSGIGGLCYEQFF. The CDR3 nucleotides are TGCGCCAGCAGTGGGATTGGCGGGCTGTGCTATGAGCAGTTCTTC.